This passage covers 4 T cell receptor beta chains from one sample sequenced in a study of blood T cell repertoires in COVID-19. Method: immunoSEQ multiplex PCR; TCRdb's copy keeps in-frame clones and lacks some. The repertoire consists of around 110,000 clones, with roughly 83% occurring once and the leading ten covering around 2%. Sequences were obtained from peripheral blood. These receptors all stem from a man aged 30 to 39 with acute or convalescent COVID-19.

The genes are TRBV4-2 and TRBJ2-1; tentative D call: TRBD2 (6 bases). The germline V gene encodes CDR1 LGHNA and CDR2 YNFKEQ. V lost 1 base to trimming and J lost 9 bases, with 10 bases between them. This CDR3 contains 13 residues. Here the CDR3 reads CASSQVTGGEQFF. Written as DNA, the CDR3 is TGTGCCAGCAGCCAAGTGACCGGGGGTGAGCAGTTCTTC.

A few counts support this clone. The chain uses TRBV14 and TRBJ2-7; no clear D gene. V was clipped by 1 base and J by 3 bases, with 19 bases between them. Germline CDR1 SGHDN, CDR2 FVKESK. The CDR3 has 17 amino acids. Here the CDR3 DNA reads TGTGCCAGCAGCCAAGCGCGGCAGCGCCAGCGAAACTACGAGCAGTACGTC. Translating it yields CASSQARQRQRNYEQYV.

This rearrangement joins TRBV20-1 to TRBJ2-1; D gene ambiguous. Trimming removed 3 bases at V and 9 bases at J, with 9 bases between. In germline, CDR1 is DFQATT, CDR2 SNEGSKA (reference sequence). There are 11 residues in the CDR3. This chain's CDR3 is CSARSGVEQFF. The CDR3 DNA reads as TGCAGTGCTAGGAGTGGAGTTGAGCAGTTCTTC.

The V gene is TRBV19, the J gene TRBJ1-3, with no clear D. The CDR3 has 12 amino acids. Between the trimmed V and J ends, which lost 6 bases and 0 bases, there was a span of 3 bases. Germline V gene sequence: CDR1 LNHDA, CDR2 SQIVND (reference sequence). CDR3 bases: TGTGCCAGTAGGAGCTCTGGAAACACCATATATTTT. It specifies CASRSSGNTIYF. Filled out from reference TRBV19 and TRBJ1-3, the complete variable domain reads DGGITQSPKYLFRKEGQNVTLSCEQNLNHDAMYWYRQDPGQGLRLIYYSQIVNDFQKGDIAEGYSVSREKKESFPLTVTSAQKNPTAFYLCASRSSGNTIYFGEGSWLTVV.